This TCR beta chain was profiled in a study of blood T cell repertoires in COVID-19. For the study at large: COVID-19 samples collected from the United States, Italy and Spain covered acute and convalescent phases.

Trimming stripped 8 bases from V and 6 bases from J, with 13 bases between. Germline V gene data show CDR1 as LNHDA and CDR2 as SQIVND (reference sequence). The CDR3 is 12 amino acids. Study processing details: Estimation of nucleated cell counts relied on the amplification of reference gene primers. TCRdb's copy holds only in-frame clones and misses some; the assay was immunoSEQ multiplex PCR. For V, J and clone size, that table is used; D and trimming come from the DNA. The sample has under 250,000 clones; 65% to 90% are singletons. Seattle participants joined during active infection and were tracked over time. This clone was picked up one time.

This clonotype was obtained from a man aged 50 or older with COVID-19, enrolled during active disease. J is TRBJ1-2 and V is TRBV19; D is unresolved. The sample taken for sequencing was peripheral blood. CDR3 DNA: TGTGCCAGTGATGGAGTAGGCAATGGCTACACCTTC. Translated: CASDGVGNGYTF. Based on the CDR3 plus reference TRBV19 and TRBJ1-2, the full variable domain is DGGITQSPKYLFRKEGQNVTLSCEQNLNHDAMYWYRQDPGQGLRLIYYSQIVNDFQKGDIAEGYSVSREKKESFPLTVTSAQKNPTAFYLCASDGVGNGYTFGSGTRLTVV.